This T cell receptor (beta chain) was identified in a study of OX40 agonist ivuxolimab in advanced cancers. Across the whole study: Prior therapy, whether anti-PD-1, anti-PD-L1 or anti-CTLA-4, was allowed, and about 39% had some.

J lost 4 bases, V lost 7 bases, and 9 bases had no gene match. The germline CDR1 and CDR2 sequences are LNHDA and SQIVND (reference sequence). The CDR3 sequence is 15 residues long. General study results and limits: Circulating CD4+ and CD8+ T cells showed clonal expansion by week 6 at 0.1 to 3.0 mg/kg.

Sequenced by immunoSEQ multiplex PCR; TCRdb stores in-frame clones only, minus some. The sample records almost 90,000 clones, around 90% being singletons. With respect to this clone: Antigen: not known.

The input for sequencing was CD4+ or CD8+ T cells sorted from blood, taken in a trial of the OX40 agonist ivuxolimab. This TCR was recovered from an adult with an advanced solid tumor such as melanoma, head and neck, liver or kidney cancer. The V and J genes are TRBV19 and TRBJ2-2; TRBD1 matches at 7 bases. CDR3 nucleotides: TGTGCCAGTAACCAACAGGGGATCCCCACCGGGGAGCTGTTTTTT. This encodes CASNQQGIPTGELFF.